The TCR beta chain described here comes from a study of shared clonotypes between healthy human individuals. The data were produced by immunoSEQ multiplex PCR, yet TCRdb's version contains in-frame clones alone and is incomplete. The table records hundreds of thousands of clones, about four fifths of them present only once. Sequencing used PBMCs. This TCR was sampled from a woman in her thirties or forties in good health. Some clones in this sample may be carry-over from other donors' samples.

CDR3 DNA sequence: TGTGCCAGCAGCTTAACTAGCGGGATTGAGCAGTTCTTC. Amino acid sequence: CASSLTSGIEQFF. The genes are TRBV7-3 and TRBJ2-1; 8 bases agree with TRBD2. The CDR3 has 13 amino acids. Trimming removed 0 bases from V and 9 bases from J; junction bases left unmatched: 1. CDR1 and CDR2 from the germline V gene are SGHTA and FQGTGA.